This T cell receptor beta chain was documented in a study of control samples from healthy donors and cancer patients. The CDR3 has 16 residues. The data were produced by immunoSEQ multiplex PCR, yet TCRdb's version contains in-frame clones alone and is incomplete. The sample includes 150,000 to 200,000 clones, roughly 92% of them seen just once. This receptor was taken from a woman in her late teens or twenties in good health. The sequencing sample was made of blood. The J gene is TRBJ1-4, the V gene TRBV21-1; TRBD1 is the table's D call, not checked against the DNA. TRBV21-1 is listed as a pseudogene. In DNA form, the CDR3 reads TGTGCCGGCACCGGACAGGGAAGGATAAGAGGTGAAAAACTGTTTTTT. It encodes CAGTGQGRIRGEKLFF.